This T cell receptor (beta chain) came from a study of blood T cell repertoires in COVID-19. In the original processing: By means of reference gene primer amplification, nucleated cell counts were estimated. Here immunoSEQ multiplex PCR was the method, and the copy in TCRdb shows in-frame clones only, minus some. V, J and clone size are taken as reported in that table, and D and trimming were inferred from the DNA itself. The table has about 230,000 clones, 81% seen once. The TCR comes from a woman older than 75 with acute or convalescent COVID-19. The sequenced sample was peripheral blood.

CDR3 region: CASSQGRATYEQYF. The CDR3 DNA reads as TGCGCCAGCAGCCAAGGCAGGGCGACCTACGAGCAGTACTTC. The chain joins TRBV4-1 to TRBJ2-7, with D possibly matching TRBD1 (5 bases). From germline, CDR1 is MGHRA and CDR2 YSYEKL. The CDR3 is made up of 14 amino acids. V was shortened by 1 base and J by 2 bases, with 9 bases between the two germline ends.